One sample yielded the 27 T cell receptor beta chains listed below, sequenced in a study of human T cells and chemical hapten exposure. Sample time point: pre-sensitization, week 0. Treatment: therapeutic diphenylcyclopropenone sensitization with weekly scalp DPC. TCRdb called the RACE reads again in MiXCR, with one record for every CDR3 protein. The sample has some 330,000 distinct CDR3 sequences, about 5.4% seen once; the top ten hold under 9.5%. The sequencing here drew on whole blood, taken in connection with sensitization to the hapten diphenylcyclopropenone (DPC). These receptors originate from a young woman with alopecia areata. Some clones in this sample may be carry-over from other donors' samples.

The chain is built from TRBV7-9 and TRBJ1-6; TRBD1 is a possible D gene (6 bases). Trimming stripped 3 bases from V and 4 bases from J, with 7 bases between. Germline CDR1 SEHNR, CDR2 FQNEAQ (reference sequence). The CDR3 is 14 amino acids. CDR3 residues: CASSFGQYNSPLHF. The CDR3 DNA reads TGTGCCAGCAGCTTCGGACAGTATAATTCACCCCTCCACTTT.

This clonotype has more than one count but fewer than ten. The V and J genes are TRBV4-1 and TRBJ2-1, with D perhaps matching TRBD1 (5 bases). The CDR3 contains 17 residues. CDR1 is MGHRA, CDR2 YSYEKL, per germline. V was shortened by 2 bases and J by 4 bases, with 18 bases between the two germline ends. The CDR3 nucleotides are TGCGCCAGCAGCCAAAAGGGGATGACCGATCTTTACAATGAGCAGTTCTTC. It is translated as CASSQKGMTDLYNEQFF.

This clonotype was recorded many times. The CDR3: CASSRKGQRAFGTDTQYF. The CDR3 DNA reads as TGTGCCAGCAGCAGGAAGGGACAGCGCGCTTTTGGGACAGATACGCAGTATTTT. The V and J genes are TRBV5-6 and TRBJ2-3; 7 bases are a match to TRBD1. CDR3 length equals 18 residues. After removal of 4 bases from V and 3 bases from J, the junction contained 17 bases not matched to a gene. Germline V gives CDR1 SGHDT, CDR2 YYEEEE.

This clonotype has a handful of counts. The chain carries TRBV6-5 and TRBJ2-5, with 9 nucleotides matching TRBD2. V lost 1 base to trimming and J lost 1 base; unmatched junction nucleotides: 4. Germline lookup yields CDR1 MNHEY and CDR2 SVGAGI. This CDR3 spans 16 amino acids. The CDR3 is CASSYLASGVQETQYF. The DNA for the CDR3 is TGTGCCAGCAGTTACTTGGCTAGCGGGGTCCAAGAGACCCAGTACTTC.

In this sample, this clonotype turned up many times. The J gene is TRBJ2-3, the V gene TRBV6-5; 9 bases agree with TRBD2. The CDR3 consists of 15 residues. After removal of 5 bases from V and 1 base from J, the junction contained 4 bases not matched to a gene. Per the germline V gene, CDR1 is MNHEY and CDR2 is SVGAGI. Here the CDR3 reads CASSRSSGGTDTQYF. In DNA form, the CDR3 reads TGTGCCAGCAGTCGCTCTAGCGGGGGCACAGATACGCAGTATTTT.

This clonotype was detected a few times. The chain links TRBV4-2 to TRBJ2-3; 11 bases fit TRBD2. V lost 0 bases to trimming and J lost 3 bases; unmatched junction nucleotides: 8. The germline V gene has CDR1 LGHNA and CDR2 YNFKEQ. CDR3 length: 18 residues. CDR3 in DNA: TGTGCCAGCAGCCAAGATCTGGATAGCGGGGGGGGTACAGATACGCAGTATTTT. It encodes CASSQDLDSGGGTDTQYF.

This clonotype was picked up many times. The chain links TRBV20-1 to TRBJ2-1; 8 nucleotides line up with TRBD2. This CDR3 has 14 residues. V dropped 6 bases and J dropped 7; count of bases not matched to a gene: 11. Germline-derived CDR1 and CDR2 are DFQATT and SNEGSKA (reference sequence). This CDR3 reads CSAPRVAGMNEQFF. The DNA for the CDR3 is TGCAGTGCCCCTAGGGTAGCGGGGATGAATGAGCAGTTCTTC.

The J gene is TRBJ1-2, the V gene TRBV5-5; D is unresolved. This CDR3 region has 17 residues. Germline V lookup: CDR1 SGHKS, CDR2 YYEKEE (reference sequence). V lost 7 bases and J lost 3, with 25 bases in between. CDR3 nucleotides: TGTGCCAGCGGCTACGATGGTCCCATAAGGACGGACTATGGCTACACCTTC. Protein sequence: CASGYDGPIRTDYGYTF.

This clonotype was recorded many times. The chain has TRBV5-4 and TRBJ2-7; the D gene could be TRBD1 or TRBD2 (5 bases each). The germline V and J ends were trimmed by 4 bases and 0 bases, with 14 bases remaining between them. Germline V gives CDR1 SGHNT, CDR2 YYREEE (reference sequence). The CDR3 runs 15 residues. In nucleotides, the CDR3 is TGTGCCAGCAGCGTCGGGACGAAGGGCTCCTACGAGCAGTACTTC. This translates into CASSVGTKGSYEQYF. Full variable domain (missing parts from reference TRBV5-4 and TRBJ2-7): ETGVTQSPTHLIKTRGQQVTLRCSSQSGHNTVSWYQQALGQGPQFIFQYYREEENGRGNFPPRFSGLQFPNYSSELNVNALELDDSALYLCASSVGTKGSYEQYFGPGTRLTVT.

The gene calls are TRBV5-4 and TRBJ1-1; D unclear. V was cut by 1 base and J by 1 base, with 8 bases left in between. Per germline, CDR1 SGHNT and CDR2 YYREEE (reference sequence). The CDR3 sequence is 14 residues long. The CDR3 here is CASSLFTSNTEAFF. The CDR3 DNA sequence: TGTGCCAGCAGCTTGTTTACGTCGAACACTGAAGCTTTCTTT.

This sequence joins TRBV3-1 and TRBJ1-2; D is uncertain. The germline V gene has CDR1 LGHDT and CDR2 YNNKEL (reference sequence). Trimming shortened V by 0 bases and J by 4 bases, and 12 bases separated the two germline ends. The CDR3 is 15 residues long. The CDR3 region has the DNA TGTGCCAGCAGCCAAGATCACGGCTCGTCCTATGGCTACACCTTC. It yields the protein CASSQDHGSSYGYTF.

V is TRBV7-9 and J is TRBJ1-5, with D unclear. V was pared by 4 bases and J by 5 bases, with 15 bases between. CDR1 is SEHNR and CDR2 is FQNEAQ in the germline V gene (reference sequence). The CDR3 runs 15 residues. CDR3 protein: CASSSMGGIDQPQHF. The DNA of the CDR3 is TGTGCCAGCAGCTCAATGGGAGGGATCGATCAGCCCCAGCATTTT. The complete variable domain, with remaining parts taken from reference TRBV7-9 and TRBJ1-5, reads DTGVSQNPRHKITKRGQNVTFRCDPISEHNRLYWYRQTLGQGPEFLTYFQNEAQLEKSRLLSDRFSAERPKGSFSTLEIQRTEQGDSAMYLCASSSMGGIDQPQHFGDGTRLSIL.

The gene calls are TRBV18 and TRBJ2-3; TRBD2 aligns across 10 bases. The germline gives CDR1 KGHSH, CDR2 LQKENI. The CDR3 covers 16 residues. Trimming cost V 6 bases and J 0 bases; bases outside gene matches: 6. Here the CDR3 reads CASSGTSASSTDTQYF. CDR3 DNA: TGTGCCAGCTCCGGGACTAGCGCCTCTAGCACAGATACGCAGTATTTT.

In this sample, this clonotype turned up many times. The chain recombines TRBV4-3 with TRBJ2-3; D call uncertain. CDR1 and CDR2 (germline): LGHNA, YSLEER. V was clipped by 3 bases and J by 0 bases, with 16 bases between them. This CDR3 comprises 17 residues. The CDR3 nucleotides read TGCGCCAGCAGCCAGTCCTTGTCGGCACCCAGCACAGATACGCAGTATTTT. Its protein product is CASSQSLSAPSTDTQYF.

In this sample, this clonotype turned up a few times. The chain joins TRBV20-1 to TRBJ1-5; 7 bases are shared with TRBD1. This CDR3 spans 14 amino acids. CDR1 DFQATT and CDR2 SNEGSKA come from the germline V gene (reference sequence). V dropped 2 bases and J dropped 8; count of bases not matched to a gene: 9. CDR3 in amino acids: CSARRAGGLKPQHF. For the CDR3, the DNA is TGCAGTGCTAGACGGGCAGGGGGGTTGAAGCCCCAGCATTTT.

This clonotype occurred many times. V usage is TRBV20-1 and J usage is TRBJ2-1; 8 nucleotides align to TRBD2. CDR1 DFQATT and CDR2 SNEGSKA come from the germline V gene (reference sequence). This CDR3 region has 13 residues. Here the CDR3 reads CSLRGGRGNEQFF. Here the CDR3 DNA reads TGCAGCCTCCGGGGGGGCCGGGGCAATGAGCAGTTCTTC.

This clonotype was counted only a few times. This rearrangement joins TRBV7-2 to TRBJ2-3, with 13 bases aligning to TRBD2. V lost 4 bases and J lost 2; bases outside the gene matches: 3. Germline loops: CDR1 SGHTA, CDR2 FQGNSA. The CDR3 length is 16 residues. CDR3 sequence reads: CASSSGLAGFTDTQYF. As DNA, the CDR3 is TGTGCCAGCAGCTCGGGACTAGCGGGGTTCACAGATACGCAGTATTTT.

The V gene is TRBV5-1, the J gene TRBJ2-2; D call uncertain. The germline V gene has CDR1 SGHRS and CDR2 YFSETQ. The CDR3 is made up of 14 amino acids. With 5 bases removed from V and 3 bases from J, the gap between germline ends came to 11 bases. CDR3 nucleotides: TGCGCCAGCAGGGGCCTTTTAGACACCGGGGAGCTGTTTTTT. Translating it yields CASRGLLDTGELFF.

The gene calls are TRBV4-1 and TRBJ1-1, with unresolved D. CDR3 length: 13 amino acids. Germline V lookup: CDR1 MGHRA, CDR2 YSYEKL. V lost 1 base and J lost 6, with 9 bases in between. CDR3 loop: CASSQGYQAEAFF. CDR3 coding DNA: TGCGCCAGCAGCCAAGGGTATCAGGCTGAAGCTTTCTTT.

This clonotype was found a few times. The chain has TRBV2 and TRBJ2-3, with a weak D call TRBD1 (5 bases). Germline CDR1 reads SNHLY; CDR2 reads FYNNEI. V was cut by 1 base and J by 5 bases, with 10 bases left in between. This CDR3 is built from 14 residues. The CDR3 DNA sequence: TGTGCCAGCAGTGAAGAAGGGGTTGGAGATACGCAGTATTTT. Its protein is CASSEEGVGDTQYF. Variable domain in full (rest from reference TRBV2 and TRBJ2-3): EPEVTQTPSHQVTQMGQEVILRCVPISNHLYFYWYRQILGQKVEFLVSFYNNEISEKSEIFDDQFSVERPDGSNFTLKIRSTKLEDSAMYFCASSEEGVGDTQYFGPGTRLTVL.

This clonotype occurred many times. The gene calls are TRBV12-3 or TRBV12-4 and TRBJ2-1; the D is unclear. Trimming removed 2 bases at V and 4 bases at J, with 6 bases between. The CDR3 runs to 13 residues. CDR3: CASSLTLYNEQFF. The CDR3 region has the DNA TGTGCCAGCAGTTTAACACTGTACAATGAGCAGTTCTTC.

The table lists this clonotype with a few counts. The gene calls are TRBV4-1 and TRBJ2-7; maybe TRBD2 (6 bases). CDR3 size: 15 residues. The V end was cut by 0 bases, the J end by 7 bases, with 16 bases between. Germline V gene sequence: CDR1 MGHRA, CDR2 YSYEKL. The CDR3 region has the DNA TGCGCCAGCAGCCAAGAAACCGCTTCGGCGGGGGAGCAGTACTTC. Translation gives CASSQETASAGEQYF.

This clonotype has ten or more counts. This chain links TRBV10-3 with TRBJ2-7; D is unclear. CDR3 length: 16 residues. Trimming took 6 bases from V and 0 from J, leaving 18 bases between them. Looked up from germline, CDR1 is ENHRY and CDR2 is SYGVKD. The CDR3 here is CAIRGSTGLSSYEQYF. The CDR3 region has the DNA TGTGCCATCAGAGGAAGTACGGGCCTTAGCTCCTACGAGCAGTACTTC.

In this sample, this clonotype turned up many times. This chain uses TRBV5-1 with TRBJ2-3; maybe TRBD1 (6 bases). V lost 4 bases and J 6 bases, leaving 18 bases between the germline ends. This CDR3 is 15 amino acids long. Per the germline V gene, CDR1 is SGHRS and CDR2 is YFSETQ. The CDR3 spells CASSQQGPRGDTQYF. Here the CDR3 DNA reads TGCGCCAGCAGCCAACAGGGTCCTAGAGGCGATACGCAGTATTTT. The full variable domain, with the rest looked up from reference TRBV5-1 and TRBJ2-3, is KAGVTQTPRYLIKTRGQQVTLSCSPISGHRSVSWYQQTPGQGLQFLFEYFSETQRNKGNFPGRFSGRQFSNSRSEMNVSTLELGDSALYLCASSQQGPRGDTQYFGPGTRLTVL.

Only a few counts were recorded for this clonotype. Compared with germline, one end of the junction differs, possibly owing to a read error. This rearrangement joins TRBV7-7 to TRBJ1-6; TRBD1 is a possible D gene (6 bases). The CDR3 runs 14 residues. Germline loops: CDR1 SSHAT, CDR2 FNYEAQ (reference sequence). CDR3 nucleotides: TGTGCTAGCAGCCAGGGGCTGGGGAATTCACCCCTCCACTTT. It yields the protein CASSQGLGNSPLHF.

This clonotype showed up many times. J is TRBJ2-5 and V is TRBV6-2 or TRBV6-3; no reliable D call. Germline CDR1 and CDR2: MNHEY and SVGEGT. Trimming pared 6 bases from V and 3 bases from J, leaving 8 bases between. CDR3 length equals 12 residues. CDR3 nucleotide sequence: TGTGCCAGCAGCCCCCGCGAAGAGACCCAGTACTTC. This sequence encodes CASSPREETQYF.

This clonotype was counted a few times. CDR3 bases: TGTGCCAGCAGGGGAGTGTTTGACAGGGACCCTCGTAGACTAGCTAGCAATGAGCAGTTCTTC. The encoded protein is CASRGVFDRDPRRLASNEQFF. The V gene is TRBV2, the J gene TRBJ2-1; D tentatively fits TRBD1 or TRBD2 (7 bases each). The germline gives CDR1 SNHLY, CDR2 FYNNEI. There are 21 residues in the CDR3. V gave up 6 bases and J gave up 6 bases, with 36 bases separating them. The whole variable domain, filled in from reference TRBV2 and TRBJ2-1, reads EPEVTQTPSHQVTQMGQEVILRCVPISNHLYFYWYRQILGQKVEFLVSFYNNEISEKSEIFDDQFSVERPDGSNFTLKIRSTKLEDSAMYFCASRGVFDRDPRRLASNEQFFGPGTRLTVL.